This entry lists 14 T cell receptor beta chains sequenced from one sample in a study of T-cell reconstitution after alpha-beta-depleted transplantation in children. TCRbeta library construction was performed incorporating unique molecular identifiers. TCRdb re-called the PCR reads with MiXCR, one entry per CDR3 protein. Here the sample spans about 230,000 distinct CDR3 sequences, 7.5% to 10% being singletons. Sequences were derived from PBMCs from the stem cell graft donor, sampled from the stem cell graft. The receptor set was obtained from a human donor who donated a stem cell graft to a child with SCID.

This chain joins TRBV5-1 and TRBJ1-2, with 7 bases that match TRBD1. Germline CDR1 SGHRS, CDR2 YFSETQ. The CDR3 consists of 14 residues. V shed 0 bases, J shed 8 bases, and the junction held 7 bases outside the gene matches. CDR3 loop: CASSLEVGGFGYTF. CDR3 sequence (DNA): TGCGCCAGCAGCTTGGAGGTAGGGGGCTTCGGCTACACCTTC.

This clonotype came up many times. This sequence joins TRBV7-9 and TRBJ2-2; 7 positions match TRBD1. V trimming: 5 bases; J trimming: 1 base; junction bases outside the gene matches: 7. The CDR3 is 16 residues long. Germline V CDR1 and CDR2: SEHNR, FQNEAQ (reference sequence). CDR3 sequence: CASSLHRDRNTGELFF. The DNA of the CDR3 is TGTGCCAGCAGCCTTCACCGGGACAGGAACACCGGGGAGCTGTTTTTT.

The chain links TRBV10-2 to TRBJ2-3, with D possibly being TRBD2 (7 bases). This CDR3 has 16 residues. CDR1 is WSHSY, CDR2 SAAADI, per germline. With 1 base removed from V and 4 bases from J, the gap between germline ends came to 15 bases. The CDR3 loop is CASSEFRGGLADTQYF. Written as DNA, the CDR3 is TGCGCCAGCAGTGAGTTTAGGGGGGGGCTGGCAGATACGCAGTATTTT.

There are many counts of this clonotype. J is TRBJ1-1 and V is TRBV15; D gene ambiguous. Germline CDR1 is LNHNV and CDR2 is YYDKDF (reference sequence). This CDR3 is built from 14 residues. V lost 1 base and J 4 bases, leaving 10 bases between the germline ends. CDR3 coding DNA: TGTGCCACCAGCAGAGCCCTGGCGGGCACTGAAGCTTTCTTT. Its protein product is CATSRALAGTEAFF.

This clonotype has ten or more counts. V usage is TRBV3-1 and J usage is TRBJ2-2, with D unresolved. This CDR3 spans 16 amino acids. Germline V lookup: CDR1 LGHDT, CDR2 YNNKEL (reference sequence). Trimming pared 1 base from V and 2 bases from J, leaving 11 bases between. In DNA, the CDR3 is TGTGCCAGCAGCCAAGGGGTCCTTACTAACACCGGGGAGCTGTTTTTT. Protein: CASSQGVLTNTGELFF.

This clonotype was seen ten or more times. The genes are TRBV7-8 and TRBJ1-5, with D possibly being TRBD1 (5 bases). Looked up from germline, CDR1 is SGHVS and CDR2 is FQNEAQ. V was clipped by 5 bases and J by 6 bases, with 11 bases between them. The CDR3 runs 13 residues. CDR3 DNA sequence: TGTGCCAGCAGCGTAGACGGGGGTCAGCCCCAGCATTTT. This encodes CASSVDGGQPQHF.

This clonotype was seen many times. V gene TRBV10-3 combines with J gene TRBJ1-3; 8 bases are shared with TRBD1. Germline V gene sequence: CDR1 ENHRY, CDR2 SYGVKD. This CDR3 spans 17 amino acids. V trimming: 3 bases; J trimming: 1 base; junction bases outside the gene matches: 8. The CDR3 region has the DNA TGTGCCATCAGTGAATGGACAGGGCTTGAATCTGGAAACACCATATATTTT. Protein: CAISEWTGLESGNTIYF.

This clonotype was picked up many times. The chain couples TRBV20-1 to TRBJ2-3, with 12 positions matching TRBD2. V dropped 3 bases and J dropped 1; count of bases not matched to a gene: 11. The CDR3 runs 18 residues. Germline loops: CDR1 DFQATT, CDR2 SNEGSKA (reference sequence). As DNA, the CDR3 is TGCAGTGCTAGGCGCCCCTCACTAGCGGGGGGTGGCACAGATACGCAGTATTTT. Protein product: CSARRPSLAGGGTDTQYF.

This clonotype has at least ten counts. The chain carries TRBV6-2 or TRBV6-3 and TRBJ1-1; TRBD1 matches at 7 bases. The V gene's germline CDR1 is MNHEY and CDR2 SVGEGT. The junction had 3 bases not matched to a gene; V was cut back by 8 bases and J by 0 bases. This CDR3 is 13 amino acids long. The CDR3 region is CASQGQMNTEAFF. In DNA, the CDR3 is TGTGCCAGCCAGGGACAGATGAACACTGAAGCTTTCTTT.

The V and J genes are TRBV7-3 and TRBJ1-1, with 7 bases lining up with TRBD1. The trim removed 5 bases at V and 5 bases at J, leaving 8 bases unmatched. The germline CDR1 and CDR2 sequences are SGHTA and FQGTGA. The CDR3 loop spans 14 amino acids. The CDR3 protein is CASSPQAGGTEAFF. The DNA for the CDR3 is TGTGCCAGCAGCCCCCAAGCAGGGGGTACTGAAGCTTTCTTT.

This clonotype came up many times. This chain joins TRBV5-1 and TRBJ2-1; maybe TRBD1 (6 bases). Germline lookup yields CDR1 SGHRS and CDR2 YFSETQ. V was clipped by 6 bases and J by 2 bases, with 15 bases between them. This CDR3 has 15 residues. Written as DNA, the CDR3 is TGCGCCAGCAACCGGGACACTGGGCCCTACAATGAGCAGTTCTTC. Translation gives CASNRDTGPYNEQFF.

This clonotype came up many times. The chain couples TRBV27 to TRBJ1-5, with 10 bases fitting TRBD1. With 2 bases clipped from V and 4 bases from J, the junction kept 8 bases outside the gene matches. This CDR3 region has 17 residues. From germline, CDR1 is MNHEY and CDR2 SMNVEV (reference sequence). CDR3 sequence reads: CASSLTVDRGINQPQHF. In DNA, the CDR3 is TGTGCCAGCAGTTTAACGGTGGACAGGGGGATAAATCAGCCCCAGCATTTT.

In this sample, this clonotype turned up a few times. The genes are TRBV7-9 and TRBJ2-7, with D perhaps TRBD2 (6 bases). Germline values: CDR1 SEHNR, CDR2 FQNEAQ (reference sequence). This CDR3 has 12 residues. V was shortened by 8 bases and J by 4 bases, with 12 bases between the two germline ends. For the CDR3, the DNA is TGTGCCAGCGCGTTCGGGGGTTACGAGCAGTACTTC. This gives the protein CASAFGGYEQYF.

This clonotype was seen at least ten times. The rearrangement joins TRBV4-3 to TRBJ1-1; 7 nucleotides match TRBD1. Germline V gives CDR1 LGHNA, CDR2 YSLEER. V gave up 3 bases and J gave up 9 bases; unmatched junction bases: 10. CDR3 length: 14 amino acids. CDR3 residues: CASSHSLGQRKAFF. CDR3 nucleotide sequence: TGCGCCAGCAGCCACTCGTTGGGACAGCGAAAAGCTTTCTTT.